A selection of T cell receptor beta chains follows, all from one sample in a study of Ad26.COV2.S vaccination and SARS-CoV-2 variants. Assay: immunoSEQ multiplex PCR; the TCRdb copy retains only in-frame clones and omits some. The data show more than 300,000 clones, with approximately 80% seen just once and 2% to 2.5% held by the top ten. Source: peripheral blood, taken in a trial of Ad26.COV2.S vaccine versus placebo. The source is a person aged 18 to 59 who received the Ad26.COV2.S COVID-19 vaccine or a placebo. Each CDR3 is given with its conserved first and last residue. The order of the fields is CDR3 protein, CDR3 DNA, J gene, V gene, D gene, clone size. A D gene is named only where the DNA matches it firmly. For some rows the clone size is stated as once, few or many, or as a class when expanded; others skip it.

CDR3aa: CASSSRASYEQYF
CDR3nt: TGTGCCAGCAGTTCCCGCGCCTCCTACGAGCAGTACTTC
j_gene: TRBJ2-7
v_gene: TRBV28
d_gene: .
abundance: once

CDR3aa: CASSQPTGSGNTIYF
CDR3nt: TGTGCCAGCAGTCAACCGACAGGTTCGGGAAACACCATATATTTT
j_gene: TRBJ1-3
v_gene: TRBV28
d_gene: .
abundance: .

CDR3aa: CASRLADRNEQFF
CDR3nt: TGTGCCAGCAGACTAGCGGACCGCAATGAGCAGTTCTTC
j_gene: TRBJ2-1
v_gene: TRBV6-5
d_gene: TRBD2
abundance: .

CDR3aa: CASSSGNRLVNTEAFF
CDR3nt: TGTGCCAGCAGCTCCGGCAACAGGCTAGTTAACACTGAAGCTTTCTTT
j_gene: TRBJ1-1
v_gene: TRBV5-4
d_gene: .
abundance: .

CDR3aa: CASSVGSGASNYGYTF
CDR3nt: TGTGCCAGCAGCGTAGGTTCAGGGGCGTCTAACTATGGCTACACCTTC
j_gene: TRBJ1-2
v_gene: TRBV9
d_gene: .
abundance: .

CDR3aa: CASSQANQPQHF
CDR3nt: TGTGCCAGTAGCCAGGCCAATCAGCCCCAGCATTTT
j_gene: TRBJ1-5
v_gene: TRBV19
d_gene: .
abundance: .

CDR3aa: CASSRQGKYEQYF
CDR3nt: TGTGCCAGCAGCCGACAGGGGAAATACGAGCAGTACTTC
j_gene: TRBJ2-7
v_gene: TRBV5-4
d_gene: TRBD1
abundance: few

CDR3aa: CASSPLGSQSYEQYF
CDR3nt: TGTGCCAGCAGCCCCTTGGGGAGTCAGTCCTACGAGCAGTACTTC
j_gene: TRBJ2-7
v_gene: TRBV14
d_gene: .
abundance: .

CDR3aa: CASSSGFIESNEKLFF
CDR3nt: TGTGCCAGCAGTTCTGGCTTTATTGAATCAAATGAAAAACTGTTTTTT
j_gene: TRBJ1-4
v_gene: TRBV11-3
d_gene: .
abundance: .

CDR3aa: CASRITGSAAFF
CDR3nt: TGTGCCAGTAGAATTACAGGTTCGGCAGCTTTCTTT
j_gene: TRBJ1-1
v_gene: TRBV7-9
d_gene: .
abundance: .

CDR3aa: CASRRGTTDTQYF
CDR3nt: TGTGCCAGCAGGCGAGGAACCACAGATACGCAGTATTTT
j_gene: TRBJ2-3
v_gene: TRBV7-9
d_gene: .
abundance: few

CDR3aa: CASSPRSDSWNSPLHF
CDR3nt: TGTGCCAGCAGCCCGAGAAGTGACTCGTGGAATTCACCCCTCCACTTT
j_gene: TRBJ1-6
v_gene: TRBV7-9
d_gene: .
abundance: .

CDR3aa: CASSTGLAGGRRETQYF
CDR3nt: TGTGCCAGTAGTACGGGACTAGCGGGGGGGCGGCGAGAGACCCAGTACTTC
j_gene: TRBJ2-5
v_gene: TRBV19
d_gene: TRBD2
abundance: .

CDR3aa: CASSSSGFRLNTEAFF
CDR3nt: TGTGCCAGCAGTTCAAGCGGATTTCGACTGAACACTGAAGCTTTCTTT
j_gene: TRBJ1-1
v_gene: TRBV28
d_gene: .
abundance: .

CDR3aa: CASSPTRDRADTQYF
CDR3nt: TGTGCCAGCAGCCCCACCCGGGACAGGGCAGATACGCAGTATTTT
j_gene: TRBJ2-3
v_gene: TRBV7-3
d_gene: TRBD1
abundance: .

CDR3aa: CASSFSTSGGQDALTDTQYF
CDR3nt: TGTGCCAGCAGCTTTAGCACTAGCGGGGGCCAAGACGCCCTCACAGATACGCAGTATTTT
j_gene: TRBJ2-3
v_gene: TRBV7-6
d_gene: TRBD2
abundance: .

CDR3aa: CASSFRGDTQYF
CDR3nt: TGTGCCAGCAGCTTCCGGGGGGATACGCAGTATTTT
j_gene: TRBJ2-3
v_gene: TRBV11-2
d_gene: .
abundance: .

CDR3aa: CASSYLDYEQYF
CDR3nt: TGTGCCAGCAGCTATCTTGACTACGAGCAGTACTTC
j_gene: TRBJ2-7
v_gene: TRBV11-2
d_gene: .
abundance: .

CDR3aa: CSASTRGGPSYYNEQFF
CDR3nt: TGCAGTGCTAGTACGCGGGGGGGCCCCTCTTACTACAATGAGCAGTTCTTC
j_gene: TRBJ2-1
v_gene: TRBV20-1
d_gene: TRBD2
abundance: .

CDR3aa: CATSRRVNEKLFF
CDR3nt: TGTGCCACCAGCCGCCGGGTTAATGAAAAACTGTTTTTT
j_gene: TRBJ1-4
v_gene: TRBV15
d_gene: .
abundance: .

CDR3aa: CSVGPSGANYGYTF
CDR3nt: TGCAGCGTTGGGCCCTCGGGGGCTAACTATGGCTACACCTTC
j_gene: TRBJ1-2
v_gene: TRBV29-1
d_gene: .
abundance: .

CDR3aa: CASRGYLNTEAFF
CDR3nt: TGTGCCAGCAGGGGCTACTTGAACACTGAAGCTTTCTTT
j_gene: TRBJ1-1
v_gene: TRBV6-5
d_gene: .
abundance: .

CDR3aa: CASRLETRGYTF
CDR3nt: TGTGCCAGCAGGTTGGAGACAAGAGGCTACACCTTC
j_gene: TRBJ1-2
v_gene: TRBV28
d_gene: .
abundance: .

CDR3aa: CASSYSRDVAYNEQFF
CDR3nt: TGTGCCAGCAGTTACTCCCGGGACGTAGCCTACAATGAGCAGTTCTTC
j_gene: TRBJ2-1
v_gene: TRBV6-5
d_gene: .
abundance: .

CDR3aa: CASSDGVATNEKLFF
CDR3nt: TGTGCCAGCAGCGACGGTGTTGCAACTAATGAAAAACTGTTTTTT
j_gene: TRBJ1-4
v_gene: TRBV5-4
d_gene: .
abundance: .

CDR3aa: CAIRYRYEQYF
CDR3nt: TGTGCCATCAGGTACAGATACGAGCAGTACTTC
j_gene: TRBJ2-7
v_gene: TRBV10-3
d_gene: .
abundance: .

CDR3aa: CASSGAGSETEAFF
CDR3nt: TGTGCCAGCTCAGGGGCAGGGAGCGAGACTGAAGCTTTCTTT
j_gene: TRBJ1-1
v_gene: TRBV18
d_gene: .
abundance: once

CDR3aa: CASSEHEQYF
CDR3nt: TGTGCCAGCTCCGAACACGAGCAGTACTTC
j_gene: TRBJ2-7
v_gene: TRBV2
d_gene: .
abundance: .

CDR3aa: CASSPSGGAYNEQFF
CDR3nt: TGTGCCAGCTCACCAAGCGGGGGGGCCTACAATGAGCAGTTCTTC
j_gene: TRBJ2-1
v_gene: TRBV18
d_gene: TRBD2
abundance: .

CDR3aa: CASSFLPHGSGGRNEQFF
CDR3nt: TGCGCCAGCAGCTTTCTACCCCATGGGAGCGGGGGAAGGAATGAGCAGTTCTTC
j_gene: TRBJ2-1
v_gene: TRBV5-1
d_gene: TRBD2
abundance: .

CDR3aa: CASGGLGRGSGGNTIYF
CDR3nt: TGTGCCAGCGGTGGACTGGGCAGGGGCTCGGGTGGAAACACCATATATTTT
j_gene: TRBJ1-3
v_gene: TRBV28
d_gene: .
abundance: many

CDR3aa: CASIKRIYGYTF
CDR3nt: TGTGCCAGCATAAAACGGATCTATGGCTACACCTTC
j_gene: TRBJ1-2
v_gene: TRBV27
d_gene: .
abundance: .

CDR3aa: CASSPVLIGRGSGEQYF
CDR3nt: TGTGCCAGCAGCCCGGTCTTAATTGGCAGGGGTTCAGGGGAGCAGTACTTC
j_gene: TRBJ2-7
v_gene: TRBV7-9
d_gene: .
abundance: once

CDR3aa: CASSSGVSGANVLTF
CDR3nt: TGTGCCAGCAGCTCAGGGGTCTCTGGGGCCAACGTCCTGACTTTC
j_gene: TRBJ2-6
v_gene: TRBV5-5
d_gene: .
abundance: .

CDR3aa: CASSRTAREPTDTQYF
CDR3nt: TGTGCCAGCAGCCGCACCGCGCGGGAACCCACAGATACGCAGTATTTT
j_gene: TRBJ2-3
v_gene: TRBV3-1/TRBV3-2
d_gene: .
abundance: once

CDR3aa: CDSSQDRSPVYGYTF
CDR3nt: TGTGACAGCAGCCAAGATCGCAGCCCGGTGTATGGCTACACCTTC
j_gene: TRBJ1-2
v_gene: TRBV3-1/TRBV3-2
d_gene: .
abundance: .

CDR3aa: CASSLHPARGPGELFF
CDR3nt: TGCGCCAGCAGCCTCCACCCGGCCAGGGGCCCCGGGGAGCTGTTTTTT
j_gene: TRBJ2-2
v_gene: TRBV4-1
d_gene: .
abundance: .

CDR3aa: CAISREDTGELFF
CDR3nt: TGTGCCATCAGTCGAGAAGACACCGGGGAGCTGTTTTTT
j_gene: TRBJ2-2
v_gene: TRBV10-3
d_gene: .
abundance: .

CDR3aa: CASSLVRQGDTGELFF
CDR3nt: TGCGCCAGCAGCTTGGTCCGACAGGGGGACACCGGGGAGCTGTTTTTT
j_gene: TRBJ2-2
v_gene: TRBV5-1
d_gene: TRBD1
abundance: .

CDR3aa: CAIQTGTGNTEAFF
CDR3nt: TGTGCTATCCAGACCGGGACAGGGAACACTGAAGCTTTCTTT
j_gene: TRBJ1-1
v_gene: TRBV30
d_gene: TRBD1
abundance: few

CDR3aa: CASSPGHPDQPQHF
CDR3nt: TGTGCCAGCAGCCCGGGACACCCGGATCAGCCCCAGCATTTT
j_gene: TRBJ1-5
v_gene: TRBV28
d_gene: .
abundance: .

CDR3aa: CASSYLTGSGWLFF
CDR3nt: TGTGCCAGCAGTTATTTGACGGGATCGGGTTGGCTGTTTTTT
j_gene: TRBJ2-2
v_gene: TRBV6-5
d_gene: .
abundance: .

CDR3aa: CASSVDPLTDTQYF
CDR3nt: TGTGCCAGCAGCGTAGACCCTCTCACAGATACGCAGTATTTT
j_gene: TRBJ2-3
v_gene: TRBV9
d_gene: .
abundance: .

CDR3aa: CASSEFSVLYGYTF
CDR3nt: TGTGCCAGCAGTGAATTTTCGGTCCTCTATGGCTACACCTTC
j_gene: TRBJ1-2
v_gene: TRBV6-1
d_gene: .
abundance: .

CDR3aa: CASSLDRYLMNEQYF
CDR3nt: TGTGCCAGCAGTTTAGACCGATACCTGATGAACGAGCAGTACTTC
j_gene: TRBJ2-7
v_gene: TRBV7-8
d_gene: .
abundance: .